This record looks at one T cell receptor (beta chain) sequence and its context. Its specificity is unknown. PCR involved 60 Vbeta and 13 Jbeta primers. Assay: immunoSEQ multiplex PCR; the TCRdb copy retains only in-frame clones and omits some. The sample carries roughly 200,000 clones, around 77% recorded once. This entry belongs to a study of cytomegalovirus exposure and HLA in healthy donors. Study-wide points: Most of the TCR beta V segments (in an earlier analysis) were productive either about 87% or about 30% of the time.

The CDR3 extends over 16 amino acids. Sequencing was carried out using PBMCs. The genes are TRBV21-1 and TRBJ1-5; TRBD1, as called in the table, went unchecked against the DNA. TRBV21-1 is a pseudogene locus. The receptor was isolated from a man aged 60 to 75 in good health and CMV-seronegative. As DNA, the CDR3 is TGTGCCAGCACCGACTGGGAAAAGGGGGAAAATCAGCCCCAGCATTTT. Amino acid sequence: CASTDWEKGENQPQHF.